The T cell receptor (beta chain) under discussion was sequenced for a study of T cells in Graves' hyperthyroidism and ophthalmopathy. Graves' hyperthyroidism without ophthalmopathy progression within 18 months was termed stable. Aged 18 to 65, the patients had hyperthyroidism that was newly diagnosed and had lasted under 2 months. Diagnostic decisions used clinical symptoms, serum thyroxine and TRAb, thyroid ultrasound and orbital computed tomography. This clonotype was seen a handful of times. The antigen remains unidentified. This CDR3 has 17 amino acids. Germline V lookup: CDR1 SGHAT, CDR2 FQNNGV. The trim removed 6 bases at V and 7 bases at J, leaving 12 bases unmatched. RNA transcripts gave rise to amplified TCR beta CDR3 regions. TCR CDR3 underwent first-round RT-PCR with the HTBI primer set. Via MiXCR, TCRdb re-called the multiplex PCR reads, giving one row per CDR3 protein. The table lists around 180,000 distinct CDR3 sequences, about 17% of them singletons, with 25% to 35% in the top ten.

Overall study findings and caveats: Separating ophthalmopathy from stable hyperthyroidism was achieved by a 13 V-J model.

This chain joins TRBV11-2 and TRBJ1-6; TRBD1 matches at 10 bases. The sample taken for sequencing was blood. This receptor was identified in a woman aged 50 to 60 with Graves' hyperthyroidism. The CDR3 DNA reads TGTGCCAGCAGAAACATTAGGGACAGGGGTCAAAATTCACCCCTCCACTTT. Translation: CASRNIRDRGQNSPLHF.